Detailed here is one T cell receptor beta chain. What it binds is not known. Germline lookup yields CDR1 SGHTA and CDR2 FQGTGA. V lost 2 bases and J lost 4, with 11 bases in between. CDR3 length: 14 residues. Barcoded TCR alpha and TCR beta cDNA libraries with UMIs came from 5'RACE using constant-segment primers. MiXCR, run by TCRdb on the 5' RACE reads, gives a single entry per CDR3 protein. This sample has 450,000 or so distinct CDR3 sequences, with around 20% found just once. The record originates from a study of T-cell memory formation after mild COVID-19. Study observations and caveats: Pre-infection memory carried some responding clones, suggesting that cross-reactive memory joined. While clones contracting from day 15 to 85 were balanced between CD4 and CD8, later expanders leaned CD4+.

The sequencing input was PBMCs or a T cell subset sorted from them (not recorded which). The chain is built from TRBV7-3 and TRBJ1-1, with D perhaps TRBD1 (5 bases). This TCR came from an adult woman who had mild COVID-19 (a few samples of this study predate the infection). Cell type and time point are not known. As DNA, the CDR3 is TGTGCCAGCAGCTTATTAGCAGGGAGCACTGAAGCTTTCTTT. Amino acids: CASSLLAGSTEAFF.